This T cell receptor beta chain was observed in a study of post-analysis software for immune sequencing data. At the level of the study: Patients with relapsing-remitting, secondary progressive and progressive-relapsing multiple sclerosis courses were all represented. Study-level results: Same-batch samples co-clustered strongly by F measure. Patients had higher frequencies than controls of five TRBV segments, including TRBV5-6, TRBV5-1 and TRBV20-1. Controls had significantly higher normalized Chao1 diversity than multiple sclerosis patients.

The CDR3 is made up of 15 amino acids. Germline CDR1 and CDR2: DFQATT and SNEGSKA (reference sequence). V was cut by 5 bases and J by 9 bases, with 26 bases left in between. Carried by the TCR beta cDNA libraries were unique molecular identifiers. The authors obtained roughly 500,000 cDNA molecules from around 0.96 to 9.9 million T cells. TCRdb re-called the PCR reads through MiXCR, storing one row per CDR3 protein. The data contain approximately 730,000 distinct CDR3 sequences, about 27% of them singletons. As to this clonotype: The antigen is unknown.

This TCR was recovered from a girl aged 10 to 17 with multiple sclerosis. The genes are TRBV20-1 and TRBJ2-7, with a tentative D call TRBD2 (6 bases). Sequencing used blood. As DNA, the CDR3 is TGCAGTGCTGGAGCACGGGTGGGGGGTCCCGATGTGCAGTACTTC. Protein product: CSAGARVGGPDVQYF.